These 21 T cell receptor beta chains originate from one sample sequenced in a study of blood T cell repertoires in COVID-19. The data were produced by immunoSEQ multiplex PCR, yet TCRdb's version contains in-frame clones alone and is incomplete. The data show roughly 290,000 clones, around 88% seen once. What was sequenced was PBMCs or T cells enriched from blood (not recorded which). Receptors originate from a woman aged 40 to 50 who had recovered from COVID-19.

The count of this clone is one. V is TRBV24-1 and J is TRBJ1-1, with 7 bases lining up with TRBD1. Germline V lookup: CDR1 KGHDR, CDR2 SFDVKD. The V segment lost 3 bases and the J segment 4 bases; nucleotides outside the gene matches: 7. The CDR3 extends over 15 amino acids. In DNA, the CDR3 is TGTGCCACCAGTGATGCGACAGGGAGGAGCACTGAAGCTTTCTTT. Protein sequence: CATSDATGRSTEAFF.

V and J are TRBV2 and TRBJ2-2; D gene uncertain. Trimming left V 8 bases short and J 2 bases short, with 6 bases between. The CDR3 consists of 12 residues. Germline-derived CDR1 and CDR2 are SNHLY and FYNNEI. CDR3: CASGRNTGELFF. CDR3 coding DNA: TGTGCCAGCGGCCGTAACACCGGGGAGCTGTTTTTT.

This clone was seen only once. The V gene is TRBV28, the J gene TRBJ2-7; TRBD2 agrees at 9 bases. V was pared by 7 bases and J by 7 bases, with 14 bases of the junction left unmatched. Germline V gene sequence: CDR1 MDHEN, CDR2 SYDVKM. The CDR3 runs to 15 residues. The CDR3 bases are TGTGCCAGCACCCCCGGGGTAGCGGGAGACGGGGAGCAGTACTTC. Amino acids: CASTPGVAGDGEQYF.

The J gene is TRBJ2-7, the V gene TRBV15; 9 bases fit TRBD2. This CDR3 spans 15 amino acids. The germline V gene encodes CDR1 LNHNV and CDR2 YYDKDF (reference sequence). V dropped 4 bases and J dropped 4; count of bases not matched to a gene: 8. CDR3 nucleotides: TGTGCCACCAGCATCCTCCCGCGGGGGGGATACGAGCAGTACTTC. Its translation: CATSILPRGGYEQYF. Variable domain in full (rest from reference TRBV15 and TRBJ2-7): DAMVIQNPRYQVTQFGKPVTLSCSQTLNHNVMYWYQQKSSQAPKLLFHYYDKDFNNEADTPDNFQSRRPNTSFCFLDIRSPGLGDTAMYLCATSILPRGGYEQYFGPGTRLTVT.

This chain links TRBV19 with TRBJ2-5; the match to TRBD2 covers 15 bases. The V segment lost 10 bases and the J segment 7 bases; nucleotides outside the gene matches: 7. The length of the CDR3 is 14 residues. From germline, CDR1 is LNHDA and CDR2 SQIVND (reference sequence). The CDR3 sequence is CATRTSGRAGTQYF. The DNA for the CDR3 is TGTGCCACCAGGACTAGCGGGAGGGCTGGGACCCAGTACTTC.

The chain combines TRBV28 with TRBJ1-5, with 7 bases identical to TRBD1. Trimming at V came to 3 bases and at J to 3 bases, leaving 5 bases not matched to a gene. This CDR3 has 15 amino acids. The V gene's germline CDR1 is MDHEN and CDR2 SYDVKM. The CDR3: CASSFSGGINQPQHF. DNA of the CDR3: TGTGCCAGCAGTTTTTCAGGGGGGATCAATCAGCCCCAGCATTTT.

This sequence joins TRBV7-9 and TRBJ1-4, with D possibly matching TRBD1 (5 bases). The CDR3 length is 15 residues. V was pared by 5 bases and J by 3 bases, with 13 bases between. In germline, CDR1 is SEHNR, CDR2 FQNEAQ (reference sequence). The CDR3 loop is CASSRIDSSNEKLFF. CDR3 in DNA: TGTGCCAGCAGCCGTATCGACAGTTCTAATGAAAAACTGTTTTTT.

The V call is TRBV11-2, the J call TRBJ2-3, with unresolved D. V was clipped by 3 bases and J by 0 bases, with 10 bases between them. CDR1 is SGHAT, CDR2 FQNNGV, per germline. The CDR3 is 15 residues long. CDR3 in amino acids: CASSFGGTSTDTQYF. The CDR3 nucleotides read TGTGCCAGCAGCTTCGGCGGAACTAGCACAGATACGCAGTATTTT.

The gene calls are TRBV30 and TRBJ1-6; 8 positions match TRBD1. Germline V gene lookup returns CDR1 GTSNPN and CDR2 SVGIG (reference sequence). The length of the CDR3 is 14 residues. Trimming removed 3 bases from V and 5 bases from J; junction bases left unmatched: 3. CDR3 DNA: TGTGCCTGGAGACAGGGGGTCGATAATTCACCCCTCCACTTT. The encoded protein is CAWRQGVDNSPLHF.

V usage is TRBV24-1 and J usage is TRBJ2-1, with 9 positions matching TRBD2. Trimming at V came to 5 bases and at J to 2 bases, leaving 3 bases not matched to a gene. CDR3 size: 15 residues. The germline V gene encodes CDR1 KGHDR and CDR2 SFDVKD. The CDR3 DNA reads as TGTGCCACCAGTGTGGGCGGGAGGGCCTACAATGAGCAGTTCTTC. Translated: CATSVGGRAYNEQFF.

The chain joins TRBV6-5 to TRBJ2-7, with D possibly matching TRBD2 (6 bases). Germline CDR1 MNHEY, CDR2 SVGAGI. CDR3 length equals 14 residues. Trimming took off 8 bases at V and 0 bases at J, with 14 bases between the two ends. CDR3 DNA: TGTGCCAGCGCCTTCGTGGAGGGCTCCTACGAGCAGTACTTC. Encoded protein: CASAFVEGSYEQYF.

The chain recombines TRBV24-1 with TRBJ2-5; TRBD1 matches at 9 bases. CDR1 is KGHDR and CDR2 is SFDVKD in the germline V gene. The CDR3 extends over 16 amino acids. J lost 4 bases, V lost 4 bases, and 9 bases had no gene match. The CDR3 reads CATSDRQGGSIETQYF. The CDR3 DNA reads as TGTGCCACCAGTGACAGACAGGGGGGTAGTATAGAGACCCAGTACTTC.

This clone occurred a few times. The V and J genes are TRBV11-2 and TRBJ2-7; possible D gene TRBD1, 5 bases. Trimming stripped 5 bases from V and 5 bases from J, with 19 bases between. Germline CDR1 SGHAT, CDR2 FQNNGV. The CDR3 contains 15 residues. The CDR3 DNA follows: TGTGCCAGCAGCCAATCTCGGACACCCACCCACGAGCAGTACTTC. It specifies CASSQSRTPTHEQYF.

CDR3 bases: TGTGCCAGCAGCCCCCGACCGGGACAAAATAACTATGGCTACACCTTC. This encodes CASSPRPGQNNYGYTF. This sequence joins TRBV7-2 and TRBJ1-2, with a tentative D call TRBD1 (6 bases). The CDR3 is made up of 16 amino acids. V dropped 5 bases and J dropped 1 base, with 17 bases sitting between them. Per germline, CDR1 SGHTA and CDR2 FQGNSA.

This chain links TRBV9 with TRBJ1-2; no reliable D call. Germline loops: CDR1 SGDLS, CDR2 YYNGEE. V lost 0 bases to trimming and J lost 2 bases, with 11 bases between them. This CDR3 region has 15 residues. CDR3 residues: CASSVDGRLNYGYTF. The DNA for the CDR3 is TGTGCCAGCAGCGTAGACGGCAGGTTAAACTATGGCTACACCTTC.

This chain links TRBV7-9 with TRBJ2-5, with 9 bases identical to TRBD2. After removal of 3 bases from V and 3 bases from J, the junction contained 8 bases not matched to a gene. The CDR3 runs to 16 residues. CDR1 SEHNR and CDR2 FQNEAQ come from the germline V gene (reference sequence). DNA for the CDR3: TGTGCCAGCAGCTTGCCGACTAGCGGACCCGAAGAGACCCAGTACTTC. This codes for CASSLPTSGPEETQYF.

The V gene is TRBV9, the J gene TRBJ1-3, with D perhaps TRBD1 (5 bases). The V gene lost 3 bases and the J gene lost 8 bases, with 18 bases spanning the gap. Germline CDR1 reads SGDLS; CDR2 reads YYNGEE. The CDR3 is 15 amino acids. The CDR3, as DNA: TGTGCCAGCAGCGCCGCACAGGCGATGACCGACACCATATATTTT. Translating gives CASSAAQAMTDTIYF.

The CDR3 bases are TGTGCCAGCAGCTCAAGACTAGCGGGAGGGCCAATGCTGTTTTTT. It codes for CASSSRLAGGPMLFF. The rearrangement joins TRBV3-1 (or the pseudogene TRBV3-2) to TRBJ2-2; 14 bases line up with TRBD2. This CDR3 spans 15 amino acids. Germline V gives CDR1 LGHDT, CDR2 YNNKEL (reference sequence). J gave up 13 bases and V 5 bases, and 9 bases lay outside the gene matches.

The chain employs TRBV2 and TRBJ2-7, with 11 bases that match TRBD1. Germline CDR1 SNHLY, CDR2 FYNNEI. The V gene end was trimmed by 1 base and the J gene end by 8 bases; junction bases not matched to a gene: 10. The CDR3 extends over 16 amino acids. Here the CDR3 DNA reads TGTGCCAGCAGTGAAGAGCGGACAGGGGGCGCATTGAAGCAGTACTTC. Translating gives CASSEERTGGALKQYF.

To note about this clone: Compared with germline, one end of the junction differs, possibly owing to a read error. This chain uses TRBV27 with TRBJ2-1; D is uncertain. CDR1 is MNHEY, CDR2 SMNVEV, per germline (reference sequence). The CDR3 length is 13 residues. CDR3 coding DNA: TGTGCCAGCAGCCCCGAATATTACAAGGAGCAGTTCTTC. It yields the protein CASSPEYYKEQFF.

The V and J genes are TRBV30 and TRBJ1-5; a possible D gene is TRBD1 (6 bases). Germline CDR1 GTSNPN, CDR2 SVGIG (reference sequence). V lost 2 bases and J 3 bases, leaving 11 bases between the germline ends. The CDR3 is 14 residues long. The CDR3: CAWSPGHFNQPQHF. For the CDR3, the DNA is TGTGCCTGGAGTCCGGGACACTTCAATCAGCCCCAGCATTTT.